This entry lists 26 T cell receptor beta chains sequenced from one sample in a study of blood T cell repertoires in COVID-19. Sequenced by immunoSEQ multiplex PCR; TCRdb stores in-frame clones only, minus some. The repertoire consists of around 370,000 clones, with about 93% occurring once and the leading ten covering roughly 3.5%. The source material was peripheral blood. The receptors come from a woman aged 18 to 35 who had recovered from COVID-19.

The CDR3, as DNA: TGTGCCAGCAGTAACCAAGCCAGGCCCTACAATGAGCAGTTCTTC. Protein sequence: CASSNQARPYNEQFF. The chain uses TRBV7-2 and TRBJ2-1; unclear D gene. Trimming removed 6 bases from V and 2 bases from J, with 14 bases in between. The CDR3 is made up of 15 amino acids. CDR1 is SGHTA, CDR2 FQGNSA, per germline. Supplemented by reference TRBV7-2 and TRBJ2-1, the full variable domain reads GAGVSQSPSNKVTEKGKDVELRCDPISGHTALYWYRQSLGQGLEFLIYFQGNSAPDKSGLPSDRFSAERTGGSVSTLTIQRTQQEDSAVYLCASSNQARPYNEQFFGPGTRLTVL.

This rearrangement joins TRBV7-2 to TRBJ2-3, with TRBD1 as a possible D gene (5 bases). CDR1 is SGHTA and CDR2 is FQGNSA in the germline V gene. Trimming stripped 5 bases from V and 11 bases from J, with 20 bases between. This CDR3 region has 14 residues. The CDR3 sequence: CASSPRTRGSQQYF. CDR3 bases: TGTGCCAGCAGCCCAAGGACAAGGGGCTCCCAGCAGTATTTT.

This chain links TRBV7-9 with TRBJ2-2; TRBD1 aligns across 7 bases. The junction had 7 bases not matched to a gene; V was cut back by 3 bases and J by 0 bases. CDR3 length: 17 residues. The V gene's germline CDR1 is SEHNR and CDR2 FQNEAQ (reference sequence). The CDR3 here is CASSLWGQTTNTGELFF. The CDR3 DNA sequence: TGTGCCAGCAGCTTGTGGGGACAGACTACGAACACCGGGGAGCTGTTTTTT.

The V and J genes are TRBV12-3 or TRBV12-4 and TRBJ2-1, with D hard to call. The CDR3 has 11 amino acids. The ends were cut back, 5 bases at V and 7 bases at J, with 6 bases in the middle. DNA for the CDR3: TGTGCCAGCAGTCAAGCGAATGAGCAGTTCTTC. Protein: CASSQANEQFF.

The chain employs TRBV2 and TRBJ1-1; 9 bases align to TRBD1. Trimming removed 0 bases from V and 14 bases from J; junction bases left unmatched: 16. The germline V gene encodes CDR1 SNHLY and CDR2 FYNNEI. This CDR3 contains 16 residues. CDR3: CASSEAWWGQGGSAFF. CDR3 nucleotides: TGTGCCAGCAGTGAAGCCTGGTGGGGACAGGGTGGCTCTGCCTTCTTT.

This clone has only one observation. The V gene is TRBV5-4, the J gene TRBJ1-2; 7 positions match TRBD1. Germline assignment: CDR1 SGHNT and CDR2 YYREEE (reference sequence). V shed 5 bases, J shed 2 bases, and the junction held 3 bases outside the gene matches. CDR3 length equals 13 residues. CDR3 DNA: TGTGCCAGCAGTGCGGACAGGAACTATGGCTACACCTTC. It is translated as CASSADRNYGYTF.

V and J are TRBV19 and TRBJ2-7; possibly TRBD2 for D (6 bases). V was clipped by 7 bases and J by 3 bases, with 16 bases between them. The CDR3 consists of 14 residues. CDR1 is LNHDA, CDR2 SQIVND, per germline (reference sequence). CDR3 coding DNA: TGTGCCAGTAATCGGCTCGGGGAGGACTACGAGCAGTACGTC. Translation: CASNRLGEDYEQYV.

The CDR3 spells CAWSVWGRASETQYF. The CDR3 DNA reads as TGTGCCTGGAGTGTATGGGGGAGGGCCTCAGAGACCCAGTACTTC. This chain links TRBV30 with TRBJ2-5; 7 nucleotides agree with TRBD2. Per the germline V gene, CDR1 is GTSNPN and CDR2 is SVGIG (reference sequence). The CDR3 has 15 amino acids. V gave up 0 bases and J gave up 4 bases; unmatched junction bases: 8.

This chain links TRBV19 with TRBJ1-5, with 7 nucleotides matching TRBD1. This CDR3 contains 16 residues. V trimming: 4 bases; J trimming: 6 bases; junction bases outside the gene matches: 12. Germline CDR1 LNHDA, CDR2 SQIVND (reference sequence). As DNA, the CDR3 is TGTGCCAGTAGTACCCGAGGGGGCCCGGCGGGTCAGCCCCAGCATTTT. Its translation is CASSTRGGPAGQPQHF. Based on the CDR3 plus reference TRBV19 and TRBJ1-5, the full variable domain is DGGITQSPKYLFRKEGQNVTLSCEQNLNHDAMYWYRQDPGQGLRLIYYSQIVNDFQKGDIAEGYSVSREKKESFPLTVTSAQKNPTAFYLCASSTRGGPAGQPQHFGDGTRLSIL.

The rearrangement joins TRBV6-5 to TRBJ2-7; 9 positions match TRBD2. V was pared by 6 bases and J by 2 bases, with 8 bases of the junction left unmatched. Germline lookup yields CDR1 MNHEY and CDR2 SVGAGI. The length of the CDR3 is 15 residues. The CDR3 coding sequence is TGTGCCAGCAGCCTTAGCGGGGGCTCTCCCTACGAGCAGTACGTC. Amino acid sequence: CASSLSGGSPYEQYV.

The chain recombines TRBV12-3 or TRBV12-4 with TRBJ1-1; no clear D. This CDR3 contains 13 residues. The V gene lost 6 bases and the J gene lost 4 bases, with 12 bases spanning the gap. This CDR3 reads CASSLGGSTEAFF. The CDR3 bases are TGTGCCAGCAGCTTGGGAGGGTCCACTGAAGCTTTCTTT.

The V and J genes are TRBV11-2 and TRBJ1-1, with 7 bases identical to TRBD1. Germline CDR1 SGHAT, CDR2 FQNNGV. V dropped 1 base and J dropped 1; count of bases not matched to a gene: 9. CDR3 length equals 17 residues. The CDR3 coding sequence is TGTGCCAGCAGCTTAGTAGGTATGGGACAGCAGAACACTGAAGCTTTCTTT. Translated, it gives CASSLVGMGQQNTEAFF.

CDR3 bases: TGTGCCAGCAGTGCGGGACTGTTTAGTGGGGCCAACGTCCTGACTTTC. This translates into CASSAGLFSGANVLTF. The chain carries TRBV27 and TRBJ2-6, with D tentatively TRBD2 (6 bases). The CDR3 runs 16 residues. The V and J ends lost 5 bases and 3 bases respectively, with 14 bases between them. CDR1 MNHEY and CDR2 SMNVEV come from the germline V gene (reference sequence).

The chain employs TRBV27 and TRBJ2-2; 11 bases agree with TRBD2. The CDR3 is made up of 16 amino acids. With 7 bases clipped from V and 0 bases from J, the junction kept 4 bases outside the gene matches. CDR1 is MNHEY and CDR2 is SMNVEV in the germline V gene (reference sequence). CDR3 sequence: CASTRLAGTNTGELFF. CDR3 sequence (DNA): TGTGCCAGCACTCGACTAGCGGGGACGAACACCGGGGAGCTGTTTTTT.

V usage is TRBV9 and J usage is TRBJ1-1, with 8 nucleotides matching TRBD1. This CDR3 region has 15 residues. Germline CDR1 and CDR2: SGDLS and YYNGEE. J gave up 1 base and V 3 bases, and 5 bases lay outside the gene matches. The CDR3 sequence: CASSDLDRANTEAFF. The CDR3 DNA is TGTGCCAGCAGCGACTTGGACAGGGCGAACACTGAAGCTTTCTTT. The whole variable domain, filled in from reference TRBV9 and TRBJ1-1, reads DSGVTQTPKHLITATGQRVTLRCSPRSGDLSVYWYQQSLDQGLQFLIQYYNGEERAKGNILERFSAQQFPDLHSELNLSSLELGDSALYFCASSDLDRANTEAFFGQGTRLTVV.

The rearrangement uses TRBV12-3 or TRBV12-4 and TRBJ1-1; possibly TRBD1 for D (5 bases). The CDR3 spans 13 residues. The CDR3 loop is CASGSDTNTEAFF. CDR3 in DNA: TGTGCGAGCGGGTCGGACACGAACACTGAAGCTTTCTTT.

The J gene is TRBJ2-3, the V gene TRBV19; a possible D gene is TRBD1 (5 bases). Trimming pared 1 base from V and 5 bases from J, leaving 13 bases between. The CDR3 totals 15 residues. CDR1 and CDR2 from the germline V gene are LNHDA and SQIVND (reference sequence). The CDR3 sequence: CASSIGTGAGDTQYF. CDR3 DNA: TGTGCCAGTAGTATAGGAACAGGTGCAGGAGATACGCAGTATTTT.

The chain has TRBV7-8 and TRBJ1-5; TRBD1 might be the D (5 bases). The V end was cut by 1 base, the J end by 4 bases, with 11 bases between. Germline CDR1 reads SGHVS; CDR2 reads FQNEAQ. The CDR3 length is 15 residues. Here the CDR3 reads CASSLVLGENQPQHF. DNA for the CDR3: TGTGCCAGCAGCTTAGTATTAGGGGAAAATCAGCCCCAGCATTTT. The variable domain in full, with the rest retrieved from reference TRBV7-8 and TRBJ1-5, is GAGVSQSPRYKVAKRGQDVALRCDPISGHVSLFWYQQALGQGPEFLTYFQNEAQLDKSGLPSDRFFAERPEGSVSTLKIQRTQQEDSAVYLCASSLVLGENQPQHFGDGTRLSIL.

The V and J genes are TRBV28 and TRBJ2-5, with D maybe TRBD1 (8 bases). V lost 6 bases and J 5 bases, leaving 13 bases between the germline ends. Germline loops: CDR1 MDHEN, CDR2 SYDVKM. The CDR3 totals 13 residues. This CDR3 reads CASRQQGGETQYF. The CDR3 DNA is TGTGCCAGCAGACAACAGGGGGGGGAGACCCAGTACTTC.

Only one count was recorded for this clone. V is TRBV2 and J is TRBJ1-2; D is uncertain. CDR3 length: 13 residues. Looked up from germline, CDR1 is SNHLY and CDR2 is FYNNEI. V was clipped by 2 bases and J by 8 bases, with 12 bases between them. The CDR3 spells CASSEMGWRGYTF. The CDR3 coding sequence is TGTGCCAGCAGTGAAATGGGTTGGAGAGGCTACACCTTC.

Written as DNA, the CDR3 is TGTGCCTGGAGTGTACTCAGAGGGGGCATGGGCAATGAGCAGTTCTTC. This codes for CAWSVLRGGMGNEQFF. The chain uses TRBV30 and TRBJ2-1, with TRBD1 matching 7 bases. After removal of 0 bases from V and 6 bases from J, the junction contained 11 bases not matched to a gene. Germline values: CDR1 GTSNPN, CDR2 SVGIG (reference sequence). This CDR3 is 16 amino acids long.

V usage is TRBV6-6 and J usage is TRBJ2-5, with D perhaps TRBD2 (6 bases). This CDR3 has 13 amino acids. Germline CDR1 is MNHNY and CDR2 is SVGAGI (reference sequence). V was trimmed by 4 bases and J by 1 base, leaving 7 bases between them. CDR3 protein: CASSLAVQETQYF. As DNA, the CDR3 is TGTGCCAGCAGTTTAGCGGTCCAAGAGACCCAGTACTTC.

The CDR3 DNA is TGTGCCAGTCGAGCCGCGGGACGGACTTTGAGCAATCAGCCCCAGCATTTT. Protein product: CASRAAGRTLSNQPQHF. V is TRBV6-4 and J is TRBJ1-5; possibly TRBD1 for D (5 bases). This CDR3 region has 17 residues. Germline CDR1 is MRHNA and CDR2 is SNTAGT. V was clipped by 9 bases and J by 1 base, with 22 bases between them.

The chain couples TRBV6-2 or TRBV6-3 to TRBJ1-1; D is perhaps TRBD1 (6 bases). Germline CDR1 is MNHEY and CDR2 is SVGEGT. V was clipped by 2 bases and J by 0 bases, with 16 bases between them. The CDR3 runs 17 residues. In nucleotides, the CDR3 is TGTGCCAGCAGTTACAACCAGGGGCGATTAATGAACACTGAAGCTTTCTTT. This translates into CASSYNQGRLMNTEAFF.

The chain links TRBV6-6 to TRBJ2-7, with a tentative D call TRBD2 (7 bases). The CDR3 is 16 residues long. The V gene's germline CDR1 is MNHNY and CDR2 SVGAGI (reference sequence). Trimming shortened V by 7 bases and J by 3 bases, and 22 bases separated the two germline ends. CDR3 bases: TGTGCCAGCACCTACCGAGGGGGGGACGCGGTCTACGAGCAGTACGTC. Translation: CASTYRGGDAVYEQYV.

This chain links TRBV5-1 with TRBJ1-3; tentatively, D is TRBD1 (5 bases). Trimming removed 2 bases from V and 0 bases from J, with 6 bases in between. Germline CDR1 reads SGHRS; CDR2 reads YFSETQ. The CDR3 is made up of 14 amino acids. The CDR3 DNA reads TGCGCCAGCAGCTTCGGGGGCTCTGGAAACACCATATATTTT. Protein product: CASSFGGSGNTIYF.